The 17 T cell receptor beta chains listed next were all sequenced from one sample in a study of shared clonotypes between healthy human individuals. The repertoire was sequenced with immunoSEQ multiplex PCR; TCRdb's copy has only in-frame clones and lacks some. The data contain over 2 million clones, roughly 94% of them seen just once; the ten biggest clones take up 0.13%. The sample taken for sequencing was naive CD4+ T cells sorted from blood. The subset denotes: CD45RA+ positively selected. The receptors originated from a man aged 18 to 30 in good health.

In this sample, this clone turned up once. The chain carries TRBV5-6 and TRBJ1-1; D is ambiguous. The CDR3 totals 15 residues. Germline-derived CDR1 and CDR2 are SGHDT and YYEEEE. V lost 1 base and J lost 0, with 10 bases in between. CDR3 nucleotides: TGTGCCAGCAGCTTGTTGGGTCACCTGAACACTGAAGCTTTCTTT. Its protein product is CASSLLGHLNTEAFF.

This sequence joins TRBV7-9 and TRBJ2-7; possible D gene TRBD2, 5 bases. V was pared by 3 bases and J by 7 bases, with 22 bases between. The CDR3 contains 16 residues. Germline V gene lookup returns CDR1 SEHNR and CDR2 FQNEAQ (reference sequence). CDR3 sequence (DNA): TGTGCCAGCAGCTTTTCCCTCGGCGAGGGCGAAGGTGAGCAGTACTTC. Translated: CASSFSLGEGEGEQYF.

This clone is a singleton in its sample. Other DNA sequences in the sample encode the same CDR3. This chain links TRBV5-1 with TRBJ1-1, with 10 bases lining up with TRBD1. The CDR3 covers 14 residues. CDR1 and CDR2 (germline): SGHRS, YFSETQ. J lost 5 bases, V lost 0 bases, and 1 base had no gene match. The CDR3 protein is CASSLGQGATEAFF. The CDR3 nucleotides read TGCGCCAGCAGCTTGGGACAGGGGGCGACTGAAGCTTTCTTT.

This chain connects TRBV2 to TRBJ1-5, with D possibly matching TRBD1 (6 bases). The CDR3 extends over 14 amino acids. Trimming left V 6 bases short and J 0 bases short, with 9 bases between. Germline V gives CDR1 SNHLY, CDR2 FYNNEI. In nucleotides, the CDR3 is TGTGCCAGCAGAGGGACATATAGCAATCAGCCCCAGCATTTT. This codes for CASRGTYSNQPQHF.

This clone was observed a single time. V usage is TRBV11-2 and J usage is TRBJ1-2, with TRBD1 matching 7 bases. The germline gives CDR1 SGHAT, CDR2 FQNNGV. The CDR3 extends over 14 amino acids. Germline trimming cut 0 bases from V and 8 bases from J; bases unmatched to any gene: 6. As DNA, the CDR3 is TGTGCCAGCAGCTTAGATCCCGACAGGGTCGGCTACACCTTC. It codes for CASSLDPDRVGYTF.

As concerns this clone: A much larger clone differs by one base, so this may be a read error. The V and J genes are TRBV30 and TRBJ1-3; D not resolved. This CDR3 is 12 amino acids long. Germline V lookup: CDR1 GTSNPN, CDR2 SVGIG (reference sequence). DNA of the CDR3: TGTGCCTGGAGTTTCGTCGGAAACGCCATATATTTT. It specifies CAWSFVGNAIYF.

The rearrangement uses TRBV28 and TRBJ1-2, with 12 bases fitting TRBD1. Germline values: CDR1 MDHEN, CDR2 SYDVKM. This CDR3 comprises 15 residues. V lost 4 bases and J lost 8; bases outside the gene matches: 8. The CDR3 loop is CASSSRDRGLWGYTF. CDR3 sequence (DNA): TGTGCCAGCAGTTCCCGGGACAGGGGGCTTTGGGGCTACACCTTC.

The chain couples TRBV5-8 to TRBJ2-7; D possibly corresponds to TRBD1 (5 bases). Germline V gene data show CDR1 as SGHTS and CDR2 as YDEGEE. The CDR3 contains 13 residues. The V end lost 1 base, the J end lost 2 bases, and 7 bases lay between the germline ends. Here the CDR3 reads CASSLPGTYEQYF. The CDR3 DNA sequence: TGTGCCAGCAGCTTGCCAGGGACCTACGAGCAGTACTTC. The full variable domain, its missing parts supplied by reference TRBV5-8 and TRBJ2-7, is EAGVTQSPTHLIKTRGQQATLRCSPISGHTSVYWYQQALGLGLQFLLWYDEGEERNRGNFPPRFSGRQFPNYSSELNVNALELEDSALYLCASSLPGTYEQYFGPGTRLTVT.

The CDR3 here is CASSRSWRGPYEQYF. The DNA for the CDR3 is TGCGCCAGCAGCCGTTCCTGGCGCGGGCCTTACGAGCAGTACTTC. The genes are TRBV4-3 and TRBJ2-7; weak D call: TRBD2 (5 bases). Per the germline V gene, CDR1 is LGHNA and CDR2 is YSLEER. This CDR3 is built from 15 residues. V lost 4 bases and J lost 4, with 17 bases in between.

The chain employs TRBV7-9 and TRBJ1-2; the D gene is possibly TRBD1 (5 bases). Trimming pared 8 bases from V and 3 bases from J, leaving 16 bases between. This CDR3 spans 14 amino acids. Germline loops: CDR1 SEHNR, CDR2 FQNEAQ (reference sequence). In DNA, the CDR3 is TGTGCCAGCGCAAAAGGGGAAGTTGACTATGGCTACACCTTC. Translating gives CASAKGEVDYGYTF.

The CDR3 nucleotides read TGTGCCAGCTCACCACCTCGATTCGGGGTCCGCGAGCAGTACTTC. This sequence encodes CASSPPRFGVREQYF. The gene calls are TRBV18 and TRBJ2-7; D perhaps matches TRBD2 (5 bases). Trimming removed 0 bases from V and 6 bases from J, with 15 bases in between. This CDR3 spans 15 amino acids. In germline, CDR1 is KGHSH, CDR2 LQKENI.

This clone occurred once. The V gene is TRBV9, the J gene TRBJ2-3; TRBD2 matches 7 bases. With 4 bases clipped from V and 5 bases from J, the junction kept 10 bases outside the gene matches. The CDR3 has 15 residues. Germline CDR1 reads SGDLS; CDR2 reads YYNGEE. The CDR3 nucleotides are TGTGCCAGCAGCACTAGCGCGAACCACGGAGATACGCAGTATTTT. Protein: CASSTSANHGDTQYF. The full variable domain, with the rest looked up from reference TRBV9 and TRBJ2-3, is DSGVTQTPKHLITATGQRVTLRCSPRSGDLSVYWYQQSLDQGLQFLIQYYNGEERAKGNILERFSAQQFPDLHSELNLSSLELGDSALYFCASSTSANHGDTQYFGPGTRLTVL.

This chain uses TRBV15 with TRBJ2-5, with TRBD2 matching 8 bases. The germline V gene has CDR1 LNHNV and CDR2 YYDKDF (reference sequence). V lost 0 bases and J lost 4; bases outside the gene matches: 4. The CDR3 totals 15 residues. The CDR3 protein is CATSRDAAGGETQYF. The CDR3 DNA reads as TGTGCCACCAGCAGAGATGCGGCGGGAGGAGAGACCCAGTACTTC.

This chain joins TRBV18 and TRBJ2-7; 8 nucleotides agree with TRBD1. The CDR3 is 16 residues long. The trim removed 1 base at V and 3 bases at J, leaving 8 bases unmatched. Germline lookup yields CDR1 KGHSH and CDR2 LQKENI. The CDR3 sequence is CASSPLGQGASYEQYF. The CDR3 DNA sequence: TGTGCCAGCTCACCACTTGGTCAGGGGGCTAGCTACGAGCAGTACTTC.

A note on this clone: Other DNA sequences in the sample encode the same CDR3. The V gene is TRBV5-1, the J gene TRBJ2-7; D is perhaps TRBD2 (6 bases). The V and J ends lost 0 bases and 0 bases respectively, with 7 bases between them. CDR3 length equals 14 residues. The germline V gene has CDR1 SGHRS and CDR2 YFSETQ. The CDR3 region is CASSLGTNSYEQYF. DNA of the CDR3: TGCGCCAGCAGCTTGGGGACTAACTCCTACGAGCAGTACTTC.

This rearrangement joins TRBV28 to TRBJ2-2; D may be TRBD1 (6 bases). This CDR3 contains 14 residues. Trimming pared 5 bases from V and 2 bases from J, leaving 9 bases between. CDR1 and CDR2 from the germline V gene are MDHEN and SYDVKM. The chain's CDR3 is CASSGQPNTGELFF. DNA for the CDR3: TGTGCCAGCAGTGGACAGCCAAACACCGGGGAGCTGTTTTTT.

This clone was picked up a small number of times. The rearrangement links TRBV9 to TRBJ1-2; D is uncertain. The CDR3 contains 15 residues. Looked up from germline, CDR1 is SGDLS and CDR2 is YYNGEE. V was pared by 0 bases and J by 3 bases, with 12 bases between. The CDR3, as DNA: TGTGCCAGCAGCGTAGAGCCAGACACCTACTATGGCTACACCTTC. This gives the protein CASSVEPDTYYGYTF.